Here is one T cell receptor beta chain with its context. Its antigen is still unknown. Base qualities were left out, and no much larger clone turns up one base away. As encoded in the germline V gene, CDR1 is SGHRS while CDR2 is YFSETQ. For this chain, trimming is 1 base at the V end and 5 bases at the J end, and the number of junction bases without a gene match is 3. The CDR3 runs 15 amino acids, cysteine and phenylalanine included. Of all the DNA, just the CDR3 is kept, 45 bases in frame from base 1. A FACSAria II was used to sort memory CD4+ T cells, defined as single viable CD3+CD4+CD8-CD45RO+ cells. CMV serostatus was determined using a Roche Elecsys assay that detects serum IgG against CMV pp150, pp28, p38 and p52. After the samples were thawed, total CD4+ T cells were enriched through positive selection using CD4 magnetic microbeads. The samples came from a different study that was designed specifically to examine the CD4+ T cell memory repertoire. Peripheral blood mononuclear cells were isolated and cryopreserved according to standard operating procedures, and serum was kept at -80 degrees C. CD3-PerCP (BW264/56), CD4-APC (RPA-T4), CD45RO-PE (UCHT1) and CD8-Pacific Orange (3B5) antibodies were used for staining, and non-viable cells were excluded with Sytox blue.

The Quick-DNA Microprep Kit was used to extract genomic DNA from the sorted cells. Amplification of TCRbeta DNA was done with the immunoSEQ hsTCRbeta kit, following the protocol from the manufacturer. TCRbeta libraries were sequenced on an Illumina MiSeq instrument. The authors' pipeline ran thus. Following removal of out-of-frame sequences, a few million distinct TCRbeta sequences were retained, with an average of roughly 70,000 per individual. Each individual was scored by the count of 164 previously reported CMV-associated TCRbeta sequences and the total productive distinct TCRbeta count. A beta-binomial model was reimplemented in Python, and scikit-learn random forests with default parameters were trained on US cohort data. Classifier performance on the Belgian cohort was reported as the median AUC with percentile confidence intervals calculated over 10,000 bootstrap iterations. In its TCRdb copy, this immuneACCESS table keeps in-frame sequences only and misses some clones. Where compared with another copy, unresolved V genes explain less than half of these, and the others have no known cause. V and J calls and clone size are copied from that table; D and trimming were computed from the DNA. This sample holds about 92,000 clones; around 80% were observed only once. The biggest ten clones account for 3.6% of the sample.

The sample originates from a study of memory CD4+ T cells and cytomegalovirus serostatus (dated by TCRdb to about 2019). Context from the whole study: A total of about 33 healthy Belgian adults, of whom 9 were CMV seropositive and roughly 25 were CMV seronegative, were included in the cohort. The study sequenced CD4+ memory TCRbeta repertoires of a Belgian cohort with known cytomegalovirus serostatus to replicate a published TCR-based CMV serostatus classifier.

What the research found in general, with its limitations: Only CD4+CD45RO+ memory cells were sequenced, unlike the original study, which covered naive and memory CD4+ and CD8+ populations. On the Belgian cohort, the classifier based on the original framework reached a median bootstrapped AUC of about 0.95, with a 95% CI of 0.76-1.00. The results were interpreted as suggesting that the CMV-associated TCR signature is mostly present in the CD4+ memory repertoire. Among the roughly 160 previously reported CMV-associated TCRbeta sequences, 65 to 85 showed up in the CD4+ memory repertoires, with each one found in between one and five individuals. For CMV serostatus prediction, a median bootstrapped AUC of approximately 0.95 was reached with the original framework, and a median bootstrapped AUC of approximately 0.92 was reached with a US-trained random forest.

The chain uses TRBV5-1 and TRBJ2-5; 12 bases in the junction line up with TRBD1. Sequenced input: memory CD4+ T cells from blood. This receptor was taken from an adult in good health and CMV-seropositive. Here is the DNA: TGCGCCAGCAGCTTGATCGGGACAGGGGGCGAGACCCAGTACTTC. Its protein is CASSLIGTGGETQYF.